This T cell receptor beta chain was captured by sequencing in a study of cytomegalovirus exposure and HLA in healthy donors. Looking at the study overall: Among several hundred genotyped donors, more than 65% fell in the Caucasian-associated ancestry cluster. Study outcomes and limitations: Cytomegalovirus association was listed for 150 or so TCR beta chains.

Use of 60 Vbeta and 13 Jbeta primers characterized the PCR. This table comes from immunoSEQ multiplex PCR, and its TCRdb copy is limited to in-frame clones, with some not included. The sample holds roughly 110,000 clones, about 75% seen once. This CDR3 spans 11 amino acids. The V end was cut by 1 base, the J end by 12 bases, with 10 bases between. Germline assignment: CDR1 SGHAT and CDR2 FQNNGV. A remark on this clone: Its antigen remains unknown.

This receptor was taken from a middle-aged man in good health and CMV-seronegative. Sequencing was done on a sample of PBMCs. This rearrangement joins TRBV11-2 to TRBJ2-7, with D possibly TRBD2 on 5 matching bases. The CDR3 DNA sequence: TGTGCCAGCAGCTTAGGTCTAGCTCCGTACTTC. Its protein is CASSLGLAPYF.